This TCR beta chain was retrieved from a study of cytomegalovirus exposure and HLA in healthy donors. Study details: In an earlier analysis, approximately 120 million unique TCR beta sequences were found from approximately 170 million T cells.

This cohort consisted of healthy bone marrow donors. Germline assignment: CDR1 SGHRS and CDR2 YFSETQ. This CDR3 contains 13 residues. Trimming shortened V by 5 bases and J by 1 base, and 9 bases separated the two germline ends. The PCR was carried out with 60 Vbeta primers and 13 Jbeta primers. Source study methods: A follow-up analysis tallied around 80 million unique TCR beta chains, approximately 10 million shared. Measured with immunoSEQ multiplex PCR; TCRdb has only the in-frame clones, and not every one. That table is the source of V, J and clone size, and D and trimming were worked out from the DNA. The table has fewer than 200,000 clones, around 83% seen once; the top ten hold less than 2%.

The rearrangement joins TRBV5-1 to TRBJ1-1; D may be TRBD1 (6 bases). The TCR comes from a man in his forties or fifties in good health and CMV-seropositive. The specimen sequenced was PBMCs. The CDR3 reads CASREQGNTEAFF. The DNA for the CDR3 is TGCGCCAGCAGGGAACAGGGGAACACTGAAGCTTTCTTT.